Listed below are T cell receptor beta chains from one sample, sequenced in a study of CD8+CD57+ T cells in acquired aplastic anemia. TCRdb re-analysed the reads in MiXCR, keeping a single row per CDR3 protein. The data show more than 250,000 distinct CDR3 sequences, with 65% to 90% seen just once and approximately 40% held by the top ten. Specimen: sorted CD4+, CD8+, or CD8+CD57+ T cells (not recorded which) from PBMCs. The receptors here all came from a human donor with aplastic anemia. The CDR3 runs from the conserved cysteine through the conserved F or W. The D gene is left open where the match is weak. Not all rows give a size; the values are once, few, many and, for expanded clones, a class.

V gene	clone size	D gene	J gene	CDR3 DNA	CDR3 protein
TRBV7-8	NA	NA	TRBJ1-1	TGTGCCAGCAGCTTAGCGGTGGGTAGGGAAGCTTTCTTT	CASSLAVGREAFF
TRBV7-9	medium-sized	NA	TRBJ2-1	TGTGCCAGCAGCTTAGTGGCCTGGGGCAATGAGCAGTTCTTC	CASSLVAWGNEQFF
TRBV24-1	NA	NA	TRBJ1-6	TGTGCCAGCAGAGTTTCGGGAACAGGCGGTTCACCCCTCCACTTT	CASRVSGTGGSPLHF
TRBV9	few	NA	TRBJ1-6	TGTGCCAGCAGCCCTCAGTCTACCAGCTCCTATAATTCACCCCTCCACTTT	CASSPQSTSSYNSPLHF
TRBV11-1	NA	NA	TRBJ2-3	TGTGCCAGCGGAGGGACTCCCGTCGATACGCAGTATTTT	CASGGTPVDTQYF
TRBV11-3	NA	NA	TRBJ2-5	TGTGCCACCAGCATAGAGCCGACAGAAGAGACCCAGTACTTC	CATSIEPTEETQYF
TRBV9	NA	NA	TRBJ2-3	TGTGCCAGCAGCCTCTGGGTTCTTCCCGATACGGACAATTTT	CASSLWVLPDTDNF
TRBV5-6	NA	NA	TRBJ2-7	TGTGCCAGCAGCTTGGGGAGGGACTACGAGCAGTACTTC	CASSLGRDYEQYF
TRBV7-3	NA	NA	TRBJ1-2	TGTGCCAGCAGCTTTTCGACGGGGGGGGGGTATGGCTACACCTTC	CASSFSTGGGYGYTF
TRBV7-2	NA	NA	TRBJ1-6	TGTGCCAGCAGCCTGACAGGCAATTCACCCCTCCACTTT	CASSLTGNSPLHF
TRBV9	NA	NA	TRBJ2-1	TGTGCCAGCAGCCTCTCTAGCTCTGGGGCCAACGACCAGTTCTTC	CASSLSSSGANDQFF
TRBV7-9	NA	NA	TRBJ1-6	TGTGCCAGCAGCTTGGATGTATATTCACCCCTCCACTTT	CASSLDVYSPLHF
TRBV5-6	NA	TRBD2	TRBJ2-7	TGTGCCAGTGGGACTAGCGGGGGTTACGAGCAGTACTTC	CASGTSGGYEQYF
TRBV29-1	few	NA	TRBJ1-2	TGCAGCATCGCACTCGCACGGGACTATGGCTACGCCTTC	CSIALARDYGYAF
TRBV9	NA	NA	TRBJ2-7	TGTGCCAGCAGCGGCGGGGGCCTAACCAAAGAGAAGCACTTC	CASSGGGLTKEKHF
TRBV3-1	NA	TRBD1	TRBJ1-6	TGTGCCAGCAGCGCCGACAGGGCTTCACCCCTCCACTTT	CASSADRASPLHF
TRBV7-9	once	NA	TRBJ2-6	TGTGCCAGCAGCCCTGTAGGGACGGTCGAGTACGTCCGGACTTTC	CASSPVGTVEYVRTF
TRBV7-2	NA	NA	TRBJ2-1	TGTGCCAGCAGCGACCTAGAGTTCTTC	CASSDLEFF
TRBV19	NA	NA	TRBJ2-7	TGTGCCAGTAGCCTCACACTGTCCTACGAGCAGTACTTC	CASSLTLSYEQYF
TRBV25-1	NA	NA	TRBJ1-2	TGTGCCAGCAGTGAATTTACAGGGCCGGTCTATGGCTACACCTTC	CASSEFTGPVYGYTF
TRBV5-5	many	NA	TRBJ2-1	TGTGCCAGCAGCTTGGTGCCGGGCCACAATGAGCAGTTCTTC	CASSLVPGHNEQFF
TRBV19	NA	NA	TRBJ2-1	TGTGCCAGTAGTATAGGTAGCCAGGCTTACAATGAGCAGTTCTTC	CASSIGSQAYNEQFF
TRBV20-1	NA	NA	TRBJ1-2	TGCAGTGCGTTCGGTATTAACTATGGCTACACCTTC	CSAFGINYGYTF
TRBV30	NA	TRBD1	TRBJ1-1	TGTGCCTGGAGTGTAAGAGGACAGGGGTTGTTCGCTTTCTTT	CAWSVRGQGLFAFF
TRBV13	NA	TRBD1	TRBJ1-2	TGTGCCAGCAGTTCCGGGACAGGGGGCGCGTTGCTTGGCTACACCTTC	CASSSGTGGALLGYTF
TRBV2	NA	NA	TRBJ1-5	TGTGCCAGCGGGGCCGGGGGCAATGATACGCAGCATTTT	CASGAGGNDTQHF
TRBV9	NA	TRBD2	TRBJ2-3	TGTGCCAGCAGCTGGGAGGGAGGAGGTGGCTCCACCTATTTT	CASSWEGGGGSTYF
TRBV11-1	NA	NA	TRBJ1-4	TGTGCCAGCAGTCAAGGGGACGGAAAACAAATTAATGAAAAACTGTTTTTT	CASSQGDGKQINEKLFF
TRBV19	NA	NA	TRBJ2-7	TGTGCCAGTAGTAAAAGTGTCCTCTCCTACGAGCAGTACTTC	CASSKSVLSYEQYF
TRBV7-9	NA	TRBD1	TRBJ2-3	TGTGCCAGCAGCGTAGGGAGACAGGGGAGAGGTACGCAGTATTTT	CASSVGRQGRGTQYF
TRBV9	NA	NA	TRBJ2-3	TGTGCCAGCAGAGGCGCGGGCACAAATACGCACTATTTT	CASRGAGTNTHYF
TRBV2	NA	NA	TRBJ1-2	TGTGCCAGCAGTGATGGGCGGATCCATGGGCAGATCTTC	CASSDGRIHGQIF
TRBV5-5	NA	NA	TRBJ2-3	TGTGCCAGCAGCCCCGTGGGCGGGGATGCGCAGTATTTT	CASSPVGGDAQYF
TRBV7-2	NA	NA	TRBJ1-1	TGTGCCAGCAGCTTAGATCTTAGCGGGAACACTGAAGCTTTCTTT	CASSLDLSGNTEAFF
TRBV11-2	NA	TRBD1	TRBJ1-6	TGTGCCAGCAGCCGACGACGGGACAGGGGGCTAAGGGGAGATAATTCACCCCTCCACTTT	CASSRRRDRGLRGDNSPLHF
TRBV7-9	NA	NA	TRBJ2-3	TGTGCCAGCAGCTTAGCGGGTAGTCCCGATACCAACGACTTT	CASSLAGSPDTNDF
TRBV9	NA	NA	TRBJ2-3	TGTGCCAGCAGCGTAGGGGACCGACAGGGAGGACAGAATTTT	CASSVGDRQGGQNF
TRBV9	NA	NA	TRBJ1-1	TGTGCCAGCAGCGGGGATCGGGGAGGTGGCTACACCGCTTTCTTT	CASSGDRGGGYTAFF
TRBV7-8	NA	NA	TRBJ1-5	TGTGCCAGCAGCTTACCAGGATCTTATAGCAATCAGCCCCAGCATTTT	CASSLPGSYSNQPQHF
TRBV5-6	NA	NA	TRBJ1-1	TGTGCCAGCAGATTGGAGAGGGTCGTCTTGAACACTGAAGCTTTCTTT	CASRLERVVLNTEAFF
TRBV19	few	NA	TRBJ2-1	TGTGCCAGTAGTATAGTTCCAGCGCAGAACCGGTACAATGAGCAGTTCTTC	CASSIVPAQNRYNEQFF
TRBV27	many	NA	TRBJ2-3	TGTGCCAGCAGTTTAGGCCAGACGGATACGCAGTATTTT	CASSLGQTDTQYF
TRBV7-9	NA	NA	TRBJ1-1	TGTGCCAGCAGCCTCTGGGTTACTCGGGCCAGGGACACGTTCTTT	CASSLWVTRARDTFF
TRBV11-3	NA	NA	TRBJ2-1	TGTGCCAGCAGCTTTCATCGGAGAGGGGGGAGCGATGAGCAGTTCTTC	CASSFHRRGGSDEQFF
TRBV7-8	once	NA	TRBJ2-3	TGTGCCAGCAGCTTAGGGGGAGGTCCTGACACACATAATCAGTATTTT	CASSLGGGPDTHNQYF
TRBV7-8	NA	NA	TRBJ2-3	NA	CASSFAGGAATLSF
TRBV29-1	medium-sized	NA	TRBJ1-5	TGCAGCGTTGAACGCAGGGGACGGTTACGCAATCAGCCCCAGCATTTT	CSVERRGRLRNQPQHF
TRBV24-1	many	TRBD2	TRBJ2-3	TGTGCCACCGGGACTAGCGGAATAGATACGCAGTATTTT	CATGTSGIDTQYF
TRBV20-1	NA	TRBD1	TRBJ2-3	TGCAGTGCTAGAAACAAGGACAGGGCCACAGATACGCAGTATTTT	CSARNKDRATDTQYF
TRBV9	NA	TRBD2	TRBJ2-1	TGTGCCAGCAGCGCTCAAGGCAGCGGGGGGAGCGATGAGCAGTTCTTC	CASSAQGSGGSDEQFF
TRBV15	NA	NA	TRBJ2-3	TGTGCCAGCAGCAGAAGTAGCGAGCAAGAGGCCCCGCACTATTTT	CASSRSSEQEAPHYF
TRBV5-8	NA	NA	TRBJ1-5	TGCGCCAGCAGCCAAGGCCTTGGACAGCAGCATTTT	CASSQGLGQQHF
TRBV7-3	once	NA	TRBJ1-5	TGTGCCAGCAGCTTAGCGGGTAGCTACGGGCCCAACGTCCATTTT	CASSLAGSYGPNVHF
TRBV15	few	NA	TRBJ1-1	TGTGCCACCAGCAGCTCCTTGCGCACTGAAGCTTTCTTT	CATSSSLRTEAFF
TRBV13	NA	TRBD1	TRBJ2-1	TGTGCCAGCAGCTTAAGCGGGACAGGGGAGTTCCTTAGTGAGCAGTTCTTC	CASSLSGTGEFLSEQFF
TRBV7-9	NA	TRBD2	TRBJ2-3	TGTGCCAGCAGCTTTCAGAGAAGCGGGGGGGATGAGGAGTATTTT	CASSFQRSGGDEEYF
TRBV7-8	NA	NA	TRBJ2-3	TGTGCCAGCAGCTTAGCAGCCCGGCCCGGGACGGAAGCTTTT	CASSLAARPGTEAF
TRBV9	NA	NA	TRBJ1-1	TGTGCCAGCAGCGCCGGGACGGAAGGAGGGGATACGCTCTTT	CASSAGTEGGDTLF
TRBV12-3/TRBV12-4	NA	NA	TRBJ1-2	TGTGCCAGCAGTTTAGGGGGGCGGAGAGCTAACTATGGCTACACCTTC	CASSLGGRRANYGYTF
TRBV19	NA	NA	TRBJ2-1	TGTGCCAGTAGTATAGCTAGTGGAAACGACAATGAGCAGTTCTTC	CASSIASGNDNEQFF